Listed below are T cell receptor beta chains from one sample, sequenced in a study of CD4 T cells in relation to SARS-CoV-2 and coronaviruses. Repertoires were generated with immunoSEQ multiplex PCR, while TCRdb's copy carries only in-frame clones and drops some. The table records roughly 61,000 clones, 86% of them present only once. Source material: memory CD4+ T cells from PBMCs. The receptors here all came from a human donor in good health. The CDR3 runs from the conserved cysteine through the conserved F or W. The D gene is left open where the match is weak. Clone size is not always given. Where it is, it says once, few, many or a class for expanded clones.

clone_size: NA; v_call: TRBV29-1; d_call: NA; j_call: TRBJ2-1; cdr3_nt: TGCAGCGTTGATCTCTGGGGGGCCGGTGAGCAGTTCTTC; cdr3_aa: CSVDLWGAGEQFF
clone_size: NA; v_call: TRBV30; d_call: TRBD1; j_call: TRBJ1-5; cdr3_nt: TGTGCCTGGAGTCACCGGGACAGACGCCAGCCCCAGCATTTT; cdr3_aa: CAWSHRDRRQPQHF
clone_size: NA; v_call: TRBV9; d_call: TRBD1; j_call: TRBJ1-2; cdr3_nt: TGTGCCAGCAGCGTTAGGGACAGAGCTAACTATGGCTACACCTTC; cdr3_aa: CASSVRDRANYGYTF
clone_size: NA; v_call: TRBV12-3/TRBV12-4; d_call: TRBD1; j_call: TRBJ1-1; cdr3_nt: TGTGCCAGCAGTAAAAACAGGGGCACTGAAGCTTTCTTT; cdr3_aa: CASSKNRGTEAFF
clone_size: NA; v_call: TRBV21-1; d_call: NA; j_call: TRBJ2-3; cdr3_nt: TGTGCCAGCAGCAAGGACAGGTTATCGACAGATACGCAGTATTTT; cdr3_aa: CASSKDRLSTDTQYF
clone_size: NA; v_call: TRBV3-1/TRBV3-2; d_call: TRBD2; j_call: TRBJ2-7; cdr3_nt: TGTGCCAGCAGCCAACGAGCTAGCGGGAAAGTGGGGACCTACGAGCAGTACTTC; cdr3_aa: CASSQRASGKVGTYEQYF
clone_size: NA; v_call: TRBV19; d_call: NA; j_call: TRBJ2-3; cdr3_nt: TGTGCCAGTAGTACCCGAGGTAGCGGTGGCACAGATACGCAGTATTTT; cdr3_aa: CASSTRGSGGTDTQYF
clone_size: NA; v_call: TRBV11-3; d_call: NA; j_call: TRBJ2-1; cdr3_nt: TGTGCCAGCAGCAGAGGAGGGGGCTTTTACGGCAATGAGCAGTTCTTC; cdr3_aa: CASSRGGGFYGNEQFF
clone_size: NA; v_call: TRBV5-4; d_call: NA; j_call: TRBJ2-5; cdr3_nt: TGTGCCAGCAGCTTTCAAGGGGTGGAGACCCAGTACTTC; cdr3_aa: CASSFQGVETQYF
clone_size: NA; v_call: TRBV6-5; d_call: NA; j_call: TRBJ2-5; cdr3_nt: TGTGCCAGCAGGACACTTGGGGCCCAAGAGACCCAGTACTTC; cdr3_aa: CASRTLGAQETQYF
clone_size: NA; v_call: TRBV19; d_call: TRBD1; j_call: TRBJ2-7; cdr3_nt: TGTGCCAGTAGTGCACGACAGGGGCGCGAGCAGTACTTC; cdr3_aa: CASSARQGREQYF
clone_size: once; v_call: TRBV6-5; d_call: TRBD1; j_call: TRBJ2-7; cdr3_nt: TGTGCCAGCGCGAGGACAGGGGTGGATGAGCAGTACTTC; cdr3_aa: CASARTGVDEQYF
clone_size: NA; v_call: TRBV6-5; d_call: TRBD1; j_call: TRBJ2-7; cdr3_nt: TGTGCCAGCAGCCAAACCGGGACAGGGGGCTACGAGCAGTACTTC; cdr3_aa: CASSQTGTGGYEQYF
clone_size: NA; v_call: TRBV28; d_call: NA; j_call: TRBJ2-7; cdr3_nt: TGTGCCAGCAGCAGGGACTACGAGCAGTACTTC; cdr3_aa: CASSRDYEQYF
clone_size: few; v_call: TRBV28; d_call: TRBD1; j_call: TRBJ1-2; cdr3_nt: TGTGCCAGCAGTCTCCCAAGACAGGGGGCTGGCGCGGACTATGGCTACACCTTC; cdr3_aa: CASSLPRQGAGADYGYTF
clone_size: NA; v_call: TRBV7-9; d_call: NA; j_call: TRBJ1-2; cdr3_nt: TGTGCCAGCAGCCTACGACAAAACTATGGCTACACCTTC; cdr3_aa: CASSLRQNYGYTF
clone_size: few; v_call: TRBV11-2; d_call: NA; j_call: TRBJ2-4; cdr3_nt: TGTGCCAGCAGCTCCAGGTTATACAAAAACATTCAGTACTTC; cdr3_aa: CASSSRLYKNIQYF
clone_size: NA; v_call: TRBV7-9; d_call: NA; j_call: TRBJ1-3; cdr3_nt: TGTGCCAGCAGCTTAGGGGGCGGCAGGGGCATCTCTGGAAACACCATATATTTT; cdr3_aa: CASSLGGGRGISGNTIYF
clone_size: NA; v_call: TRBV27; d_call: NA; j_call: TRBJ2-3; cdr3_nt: TGTGCCAGCAGAATTCTGAGTGGACTCTCACCTGGCAAGGTTTGGGGGTACACAGATACGCAGTATTTT; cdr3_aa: CASRILSGLSPGKVWGYTDTQYF
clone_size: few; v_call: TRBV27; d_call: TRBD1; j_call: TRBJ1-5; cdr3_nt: TGTGCCAGCAGTCCGGACAGGGGGTTTCGTGGGAATCAGCCCCAGCATTTT; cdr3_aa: CASSPDRGFRGNQPQHF
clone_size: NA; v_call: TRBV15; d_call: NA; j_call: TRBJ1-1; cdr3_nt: TGTGCCACCAGAGGCGGGAGAGACACTGAAGCTTTCTTT; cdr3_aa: CATRGGRDTEAFF
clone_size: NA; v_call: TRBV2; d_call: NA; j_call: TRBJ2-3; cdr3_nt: TGTGCCACCTCCATAGCGGACACAGATACGCAGTATTTT; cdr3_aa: CATSIADTDTQYF
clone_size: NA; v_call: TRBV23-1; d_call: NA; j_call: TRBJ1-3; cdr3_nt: TGCGCCAGCAGTTCAGCGGGGGGCGGTGACTCTGGAAACACCATATATTTT; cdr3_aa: CASSSAGGGDSGNTIYF
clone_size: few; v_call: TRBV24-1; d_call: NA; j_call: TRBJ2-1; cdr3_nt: TGTGCCACTTCCGGACTGTCCTACAATGAGCAGTTCTTC; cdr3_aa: CATSGLSYNEQFF
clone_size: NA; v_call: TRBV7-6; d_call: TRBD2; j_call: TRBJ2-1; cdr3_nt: TGTGCCAGCAGCCCAACGCTCGGGACTAGCGGGAGGGCCCCCCACAATGAGCAGTTCTTC; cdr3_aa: CASSPTLGTSGRAPHNEQFF
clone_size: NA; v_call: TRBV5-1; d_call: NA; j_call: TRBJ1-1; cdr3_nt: TGCGCCAGCAGCCCCGGACAGAGGAACACTGAAGCTTTCTTT; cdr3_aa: CASSPGQRNTEAFF
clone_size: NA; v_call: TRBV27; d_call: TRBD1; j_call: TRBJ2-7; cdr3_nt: TGTGCCAGCAGTTTCCGGGGGACAGGGTCCCCCTACGAGCAGTACTTC; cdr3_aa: CASSFRGTGSPYEQYF
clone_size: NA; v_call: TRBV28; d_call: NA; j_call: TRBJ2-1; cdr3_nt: TGTGCCAGCAGTGCCCGGGACCTCTACAATGAGCAGTTCTTC; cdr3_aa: CASSARDLYNEQFF
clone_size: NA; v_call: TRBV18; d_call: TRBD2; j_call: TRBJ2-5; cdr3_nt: TGTGCCAGCTCACCATATGAGCGGGAGGGCCGGGAGACCCAGTACTTC; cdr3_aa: CASSPYEREGRETQYF
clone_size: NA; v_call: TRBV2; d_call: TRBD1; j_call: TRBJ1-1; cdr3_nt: TGTGCCAGCAGATCGGGACAGCCGAACACTGAAGCTTTCTTT; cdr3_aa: CASRSGQPNTEAFF
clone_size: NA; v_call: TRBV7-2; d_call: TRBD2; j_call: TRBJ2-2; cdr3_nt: TGTGCCAGCTCGGGGGGAGTGAACACCGGGGAGCTGTTTTTT; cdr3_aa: CASSGGVNTGELFF
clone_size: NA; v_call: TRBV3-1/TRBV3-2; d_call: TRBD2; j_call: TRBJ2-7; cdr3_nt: TGTGCCAGCAGCCCGACGACTAGCAGCAAGCAGTACTTC; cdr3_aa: CASSPTTSSKQYF
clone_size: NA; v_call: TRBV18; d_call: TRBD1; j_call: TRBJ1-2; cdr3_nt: TGTGCCAGCTCACCTTCTAACAGGGGAGGATATGGCTACACCTTC; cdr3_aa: CASSPSNRGGYGYTF
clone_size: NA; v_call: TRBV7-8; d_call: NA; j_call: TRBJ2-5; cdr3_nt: TGTGCCAGCAGCTTAGCCCTTACAACAGGTGAACAAGAGACCCAGTACTTC; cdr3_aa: CASSLALTTGEQETQYF
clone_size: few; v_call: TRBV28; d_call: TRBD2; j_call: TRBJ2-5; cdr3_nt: TGTGCCAGCAGCCCGAAGCGGGAGCGGGGGTACAGGGAGACCCAGTACTTC; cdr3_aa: CASSPKRERGYRETQYF
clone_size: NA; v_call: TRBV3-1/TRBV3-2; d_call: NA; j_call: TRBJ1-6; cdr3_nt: TGTGCCAGCCGAGACGGGAGCTCCTATAATTCACCCCTCCACTTT; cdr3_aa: CASRDGSSYNSPLHF